One T cell receptor (beta chain) is described in this entry. The sample is drawn from a study of CD8 T cells in Susac syndrome. Sequencing targeted TCR beta in blood CD8+ and CD4+ T cells. From germline, CDR1 is MNHEY and CDR2 SVGAGI. Trimming stripped 2 bases from V and 6 bases from J, with 14 bases between. There are 15 residues in the CDR3. Random hexamers primed reverse transcription of roughly 0.5 to 1 ug RNA. Amplification of the TCR beta CDR3 was carried out by immunoSEQ multiplex PCR, which spanned a total of 54 Vbeta and 13 Jbeta segments. TCRdb processed the immunoSEQ multiplex PCR reads anew with MiXCR; each CDR3 protein has one entry. The top ten clones hold about 0.07% of a sample with around 300,000 distinct CDR3 sequences, roughly nine tenths of them seen once.

The rearrangement joins TRBV6-5 to TRBJ2-1; TRBD1 might be the D (6 bases). This TCR was recovered from a human donor with multiple sclerosis. Material for sequencing was CD4+ T cells from PBMCs. CDR3 coding DNA: TGTGCCAGCAGTTACATTGCAGGGGCCTCCAATGAGCAGTTCTTC. Its protein is CASSYIAGASNEQFF.